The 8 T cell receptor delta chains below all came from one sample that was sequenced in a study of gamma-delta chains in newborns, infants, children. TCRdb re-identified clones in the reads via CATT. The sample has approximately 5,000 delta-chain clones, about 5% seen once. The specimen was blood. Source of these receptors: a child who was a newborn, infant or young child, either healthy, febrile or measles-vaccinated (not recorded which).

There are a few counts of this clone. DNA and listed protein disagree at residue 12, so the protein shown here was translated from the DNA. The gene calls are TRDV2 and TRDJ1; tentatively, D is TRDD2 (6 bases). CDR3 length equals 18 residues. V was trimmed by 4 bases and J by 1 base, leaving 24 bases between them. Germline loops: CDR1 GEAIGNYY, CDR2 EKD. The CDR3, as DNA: TGTGCCTGTGAGGCCCTTCCGCCGCGCCAGGGGGGCACCGATAAACTCATCTTT. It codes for CACEALPPRQGGTDKLIF.

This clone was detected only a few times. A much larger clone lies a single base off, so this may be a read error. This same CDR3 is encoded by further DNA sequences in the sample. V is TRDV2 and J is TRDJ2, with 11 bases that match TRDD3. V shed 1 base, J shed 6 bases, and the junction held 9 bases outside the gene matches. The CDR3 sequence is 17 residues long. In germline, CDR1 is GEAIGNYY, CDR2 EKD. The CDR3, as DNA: TGTGCCTGTGACACTCTACTGGGGGATATTTCGGCAGCACAACTCTTCTTT. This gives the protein CACDTLLGDISAAQLFF.

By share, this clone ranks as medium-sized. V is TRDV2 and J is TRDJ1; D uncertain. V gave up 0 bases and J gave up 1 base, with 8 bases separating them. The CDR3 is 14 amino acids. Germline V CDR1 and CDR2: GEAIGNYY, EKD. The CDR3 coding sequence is TGTGCCTGTGACACCGTCCCTATCACCGATAAACTCATCTTT. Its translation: CACDTVPITDKLIF.

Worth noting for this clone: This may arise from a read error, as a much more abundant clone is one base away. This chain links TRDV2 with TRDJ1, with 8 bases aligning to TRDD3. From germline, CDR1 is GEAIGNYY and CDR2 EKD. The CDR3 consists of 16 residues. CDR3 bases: TGTGCCGGTGATATCCTACTGGGGGCTCCCACCGATAAACTCATCTTT. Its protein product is CAGDILLGAPTDKLIF.

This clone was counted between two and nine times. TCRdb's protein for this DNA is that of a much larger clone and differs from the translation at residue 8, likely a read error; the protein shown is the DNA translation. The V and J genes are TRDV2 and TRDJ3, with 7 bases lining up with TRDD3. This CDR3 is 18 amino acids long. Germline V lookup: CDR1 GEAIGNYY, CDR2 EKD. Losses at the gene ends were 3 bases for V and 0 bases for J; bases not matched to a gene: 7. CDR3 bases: TGTGCCTGTGACGTACTGGGGAATAGCTCCTGGGACACCCGACAGATGTTTTTC. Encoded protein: CACDVLGNSSWDTRQMFF.

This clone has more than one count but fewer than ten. This CDR3 reads CACEELFLRDSGGYPDKLIF. In DNA form, the CDR3 reads TGTGCCTGTGAGGAGCTCTTCCTACGGGACTCTGGGGGATATCCCGATAAACTCATCTTT. The chain has TRDV2 and TRDJ1; 10 positions match TRDD3. The ends lost 4 bases at V and 3 bases at J; junction bases unmatched: 22. CDR1 GEAIGNYY and CDR2 EKD come from the germline V gene. The CDR3 runs to 20 residues.

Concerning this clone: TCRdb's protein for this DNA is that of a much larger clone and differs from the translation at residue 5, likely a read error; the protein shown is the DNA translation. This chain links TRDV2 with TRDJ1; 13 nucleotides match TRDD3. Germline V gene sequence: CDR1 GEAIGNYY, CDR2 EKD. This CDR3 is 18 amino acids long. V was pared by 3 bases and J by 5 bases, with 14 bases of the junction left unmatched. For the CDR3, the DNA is TGTGCCTGTGACGCTGTCGGGACTGGGGGATACGAAGCTGATAAACTCATCTTT. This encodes CACDAVGTGGYEADKLIF.

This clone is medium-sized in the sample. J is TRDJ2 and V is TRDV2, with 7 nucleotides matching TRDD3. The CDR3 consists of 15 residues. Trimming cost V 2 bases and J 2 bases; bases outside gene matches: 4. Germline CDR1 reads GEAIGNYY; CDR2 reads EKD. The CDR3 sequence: CACDKLGGLTAQLFF. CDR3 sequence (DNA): TGTGCCTGTGACAAGCTGGGGGGGTTGACAGCACAACTCTTCTTT.